This passage covers 21 T cell receptor beta chains from one sample sequenced in a study of T cell responses to AZD1222 COVID-19 vaccine. The method was immunoSEQ multiplex PCR; TCRdb's version includes in-frame clones alone and lacks a portion of them. The sample carries 150,000 to 180,000 clones, about nine tenths recorded once. The sample here was peripheral blood, taken on day 0 of MenACWY control vaccination. These TCRs come from an adult in good health.

The J gene is TRBJ2-7, the V gene TRBV7-9, with D maybe TRBD1 (6 bases). The CDR3 sequence is 12 residues long. V was pared by 4 bases and J by 8 bases, with 12 bases between. Germline loops: CDR1 SEHNR, CDR2 FQNEAQ (reference sequence). The CDR3 nucleotides are TGTGCCAGCAGCTCAGGGGAGTTTAAGCAGTACTTC. Its protein is CASSSGEFKQYF.

The chain couples TRBV7-2 to TRBJ1-5; D call uncertain. CDR1 SGHTA and CDR2 FQGNSA come from the germline V gene. Between the trimmed V and J ends, which lost 2 bases and 2 bases, there was a span of 7 bases. The CDR3 is 14 amino acids. CDR3 nucleotides: TGTGCCAGCAGCTTAAACCAGGGCAATCAGCCCCAGCATTTT. Protein sequence: CASSLNQGNQPQHF.

This clone was counted a single time. CDR3 sequence: CASSVGREREQYF. For the CDR3, the DNA is TGTGCCAGCAGCGTCGGGCGCGAAAGGGAGCAGTACTTC. This chain joins TRBV6-5 and TRBJ2-7; D is unclear. The CDR3 is made up of 13 amino acids. Germline V gene data show CDR1 as MNHEY and CDR2 as SVGAGI. V dropped 6 bases and J dropped 7 bases, with 16 bases sitting between them.

The J gene is TRBJ1-4, the V gene TRBV5-6; 9 nucleotides agree with TRBD1. The CDR3 runs 15 residues. The germline V gene encodes CDR1 SGHDT and CDR2 YYEEEE. J gave up 8 bases and V 4 bases, and 9 bases lay outside the gene matches. In nucleotides, the CDR3 is TGTGCCAGCAGCGGAAAGACAGGGGGAAGCGAAAAACTGTTTTTT. Its translation: CASSGKTGGSEKLFF.

The chain recombines TRBV7-2 with TRBJ2-1; a weak D match, TRBD1 (5 bases). CDR1 and CDR2 (germline): SGHTA, FQGNSA. There are 13 residues in the CDR3. Trimming left V 9 bases short and J 9 bases short, with 18 bases between. CDR3 amino acids: CASTPGPDLEQFF. CDR3 DNA: TGTGCCAGTACCCCAGGGCCTGACCTTGAGCAGTTCTTC.

The rearrangement links TRBV6-5 to TRBJ1-2; unclear D gene. The CDR3 is 13 amino acids. Germline CDR1 and CDR2: MNHEY and SVGAGI. Between the trimmed V and J ends, which lost 0 bases and 2 bases, there was a span of 4 bases. The DNA of the CDR3 is TGTGCCAGCAGTTACTCCCCGAACTATGGCTACACCTTC. This encodes CASSYSPNYGYTF.

The rearrangement links TRBV28 to TRBJ1-2; 7 bases agree with TRBD1. V was clipped by 5 bases and J by 2 bases; unmatched bases: 17. Germline V gene lookup returns CDR1 MDHEN and CDR2 SYDVKM. The CDR3 totals 18 residues. The CDR3 DNA reads TGTGCCAGCAGTCCCCTCAGGGGCAGGGGGGGAATGAACTATGGCTACACCTTC. This codes for CASSPLRGRGGMNYGYTF.

The chain couples TRBV28 to TRBJ2-3, with D unresolved. In germline, CDR1 is MDHEN, CDR2 SYDVKM. The CDR3 length is 11 residues. Trimming cost V 6 bases and J 6 bases, with 7 bases left between them. This CDR3 is CASRFGDTQYF. DNA of the CDR3: TGTGCCAGCAGATTTGGGGATACGCAGTATTTT.

This clone was observed a handful of times. The chain uses TRBV21-1 and TRBJ1-5. TRBV21-1 is a pseudogene locus. The CDR3 has 21 amino acids. CDR3 protein: CASSKAREDGYPRYSNQPQHF. The CDR3 DNA reads as TGTGCCAGCAGCAAAGCGCGGGAAGACGGCTATCCCCGCTATAGCAATCAGCCCCAGCATTTT.

This rearrangement joins TRBV28 to TRBJ1-3, with D possibly TRBD1 on 5 matching bases. CDR3 size: 18 residues. V was cut by 0 bases and J by 0 bases, with 15 bases left in between. Per germline, CDR1 MDHEN and CDR2 SYDVKM. This CDR3 is CASSLWPPTVHSGNTIYF. CDR3 coding DNA: TGTGCCAGCAGTTTATGGCCCCCGACAGTTCACTCTGGAAACACCATATATTTT.

This chain uses TRBV10-3 with TRBJ2-6; no clear D. The V end was cut by 3 bases, the J end by 1 base, with 4 bases between. There are 14 residues in the CDR3. Germline CDR1 reads ENHRY; CDR2 reads SYGVKD. The CDR3 DNA reads as TGTGCCATCAGTGAAGGGTCTGGGGCCAACGTCCTGACTTTC. It codes for CAISEGSGANVLTF.

V gene TRBV7-8 combines with J gene TRBJ2-7, with D possibly TRBD1 on 6 matching bases. CDR3 length: 12 amino acids. V lost 6 bases to trimming and J lost 2 bases, with 8 bases between them. Looked up from germline, CDR1 is SGHVS and CDR2 is FQNEAQ. The CDR3 nucleotides read TGTGCCAGCAGATCAGGGGCCTACGAGCAGTACTTC. Its protein is CASRSGAYEQYF.

The chain combines TRBV19 with TRBJ2-1; 8 positions match TRBD1. The ends lost 6 bases at V and 1 base at J; junction bases unmatched: 8. CDR3 size: 16 residues. Germline values: CDR1 LNHDA, CDR2 SQIVND (reference sequence). CDR3 loop: CASRTGVSSSYNEQFF. For the CDR3, the DNA is TGTGCCAGTAGGACAGGGGTTTCAAGTTCCTACAATGAGCAGTTCTTC.

This clone was detected once. The genes are TRBV18 and TRBJ1-2; D is uncertain. Germline V gene data show CDR1 as KGHSH and CDR2 as LQKENI. The CDR3 extends over 13 amino acids. Trimming took off 1 base at V and 8 bases at J, with 11 bases between the two ends. CDR3 amino acids: CASSPLETEGYTF. The CDR3 region has the DNA TGTGCCAGCTCACCACTCGAGACGGAAGGCTACACCTTC. Looking up the rest from reference TRBV18 and TRBJ1-2 gives the full variable domain: NAGVMQNPRHLVRRRGQEARLRCSPMKGHSHVYWYRQLPEEGLKFMVYLQKENIIDESGMPKERFSAEFPKEGPSILRIQQVVRGDSAAYFCASSPLETEGYTFGSGTRLTVV.

V is TRBV7-2 and J is TRBJ2-2, with TRBD1 matching over 8 bases. Germline values: CDR1 SGHTA, CDR2 FQGNSA. The V segment lost 9 bases and the J segment 1 base; nucleotides outside the gene matches: 4. The CDR3 spans 14 residues. CDR3 amino acids: CASRTGLNTGELFF. The CDR3 coding sequence is TGTGCCAGTAGGACAGGGCTGAACACCGGGGAGCTGTTTTTT. Based on the CDR3 plus reference TRBV7-2 and TRBJ2-2, the full variable domain is GAGVSQSPSNKVTEKGKDVELRCDPISGHTALYWYRQSLGQGLEFLIYFQGNSAPDKSGLPSDRFSAERTGGSVSTLTIQRTQQEDSAVYLCASRTGLNTGELFFGEGSRLTVL.

This chain connects TRBV7-6 to TRBJ1-5; tentatively, D is TRBD1 (5 bases). Germline values: CDR1 SGHVS, CDR2 FNYEAQ. The CDR3 has 14 residues. V lost 5 bases to trimming and J lost 6 bases, with 14 bases between them. The CDR3 DNA is TGTGCCAGCAGCGGCCTGGGGGGTACTCAGCCCCAGCATTTT. This gives the protein CASSGLGGTQPQHF.

The chain links TRBV11-2 to TRBJ2-1; D remains unclear. CDR3 length: 15 amino acids. Trimming took off 5 bases at V and 5 bases at J, with 16 bases between the two ends. Per germline, CDR1 SGHAT and CDR2 FQNNGV. CDR3 nucleotides: TGTGCCAGCAGCCCCCGAGTCGTACAAAACAATGAGCAGTTCTTC. Translating gives CASSPRVVQNNEQFF.

This clone has just one count. The chain employs TRBV5-1 and TRBJ2-3; TRBD2 matches at 9 bases. Germline CDR1 SGHRS, CDR2 YFSETQ. CDR3 length: 16 residues. V was clipped by 5 bases and J by 2 bases; unmatched bases: 9. In nucleotides, the CDR3 is TGCGCCAGCAGGGATCCGGGACTAGCCCACACAGATACGCAGTATTTT. Amino acid sequence: CASRDPGLAHTDTQYF.

This clone was seen just once. The V and J genes are TRBV7-2 and TRBJ2-1, with 8 positions matching TRBD2. This CDR3 has 15 residues. The germline V gene encodes CDR1 SGHTA and CDR2 FQGNSA. The junction had 10 bases not matched to a gene; V was cut back by 7 bases and J by 5 bases. The CDR3 region is CASTFVPGGDNEQFF. In DNA form, the CDR3 reads TGTGCCAGCACCTTTGTCCCGGGAGGGGACAATGAGCAGTTCTTC. The full variable domain, in which reference TRBV7-2 and TRBJ2-1 provide the parts outside the CDR3, is GAGVSQSPSNKVTEKGKDVELRCDPISGHTALYWYRQSLGQGLEFLIYFQGNSAPDKSGLPSDRFSAERTGGSVSTLTIQRTQQEDSAVYLCASTFVPGGDNEQFFGPGTRLTVL.

The chain links TRBV10-3 to TRBJ1-2; weak D call: TRBD1 (6 bases). Germline V CDR1 and CDR2: ENHRY, SYGVKD. Trimming pared 7 bases from V and 0 bases from J, leaving 9 bases between. CDR3 length: 13 residues. The CDR3 is CAINRAANYGYTF. The DNA for the CDR3 is TGTGCCATCAACAGGGCAGCTAACTATGGCTACACCTTC.

The rearrangement joins TRBV2 to TRBJ2-7, with a tentative D call TRBD2 (5 bases). The germline V gene has CDR1 SNHLY and CDR2 FYNNEI. The CDR3 consists of 14 residues. Between the trimmed V and J ends, which lost 6 bases and 2 bases, there was a span of 14 bases. The CDR3 region is CASRRTWRTYEQYV. CDR3 DNA: TGTGCCAGCAGGCGGACTTGGCGGACCTACGAGCAGTACGTC.